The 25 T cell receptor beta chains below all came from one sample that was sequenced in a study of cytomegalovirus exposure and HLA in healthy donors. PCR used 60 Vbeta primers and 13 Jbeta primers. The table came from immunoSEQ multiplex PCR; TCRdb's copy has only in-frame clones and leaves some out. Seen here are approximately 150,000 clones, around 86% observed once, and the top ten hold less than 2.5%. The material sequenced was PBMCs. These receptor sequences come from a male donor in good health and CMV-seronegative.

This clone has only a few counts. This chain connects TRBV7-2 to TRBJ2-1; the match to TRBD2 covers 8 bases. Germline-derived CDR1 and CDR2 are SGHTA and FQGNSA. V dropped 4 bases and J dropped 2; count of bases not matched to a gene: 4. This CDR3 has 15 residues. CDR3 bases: TGTGCCAGCAGCTCCGGGGGGGTTCCCTACAATGAGCAGTTCTTC. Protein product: CASSSGGVPYNEQFF.

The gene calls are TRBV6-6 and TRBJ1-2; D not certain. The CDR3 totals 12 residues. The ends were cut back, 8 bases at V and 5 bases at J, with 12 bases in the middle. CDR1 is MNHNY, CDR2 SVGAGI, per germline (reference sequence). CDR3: CASVSIAYGYTF. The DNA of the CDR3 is TGTGCCAGCGTCTCTATAGCGTATGGCTACACCTTC.

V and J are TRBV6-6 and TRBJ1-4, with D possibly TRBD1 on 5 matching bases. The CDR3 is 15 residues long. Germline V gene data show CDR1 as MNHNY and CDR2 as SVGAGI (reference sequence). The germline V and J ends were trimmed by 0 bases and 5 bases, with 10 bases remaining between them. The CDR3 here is CASSYSTPGNEKLFF. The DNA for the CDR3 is TGTGCCAGCAGTTACTCGACGCCAGGGAATGAAAAACTGTTTTTT.

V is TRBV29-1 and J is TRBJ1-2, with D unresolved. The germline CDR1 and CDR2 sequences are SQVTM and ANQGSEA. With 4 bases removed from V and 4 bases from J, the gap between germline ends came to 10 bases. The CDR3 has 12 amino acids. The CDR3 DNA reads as TGCAGCGTTGCCGCAGGAGGCTATGGCTACACCTTC. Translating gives CSVAAGGYGYTF. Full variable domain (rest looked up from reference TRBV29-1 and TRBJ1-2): SAVISQKPSRDICQRGTSLTIQCQVDSQVTMMFWYRQQPGQSLTLIATANQGSEATYESGFVIDKFPISRPNLTFSTLTVSNMSPEDSSIYLCSVAAGGYGYTFGSGTRLTVV.

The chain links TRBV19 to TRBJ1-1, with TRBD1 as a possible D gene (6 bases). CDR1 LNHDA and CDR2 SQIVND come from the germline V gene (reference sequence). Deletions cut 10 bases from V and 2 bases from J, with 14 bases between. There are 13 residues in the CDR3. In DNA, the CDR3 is TGTGCCACCTCCGGGACATTCAACACTGAAGCTTTCTTT. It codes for CATSGTFNTEAFF.

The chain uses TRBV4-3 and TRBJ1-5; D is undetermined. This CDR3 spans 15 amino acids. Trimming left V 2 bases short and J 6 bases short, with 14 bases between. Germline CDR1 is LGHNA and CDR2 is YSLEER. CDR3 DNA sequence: TGCGCCAGCAGCCAAAATCTACAAACGGGTCAGCCCCAGCATTTT. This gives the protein CASSQNLQTGQPQHF.

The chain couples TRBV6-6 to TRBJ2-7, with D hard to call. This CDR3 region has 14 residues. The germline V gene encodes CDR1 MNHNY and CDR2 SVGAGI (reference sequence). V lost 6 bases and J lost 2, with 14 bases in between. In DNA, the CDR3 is TGTGCCAGCAGAACAGAGATTCCTCCCTACGAGCAGTACTTC. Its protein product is CASRTEIPPYEQYF.

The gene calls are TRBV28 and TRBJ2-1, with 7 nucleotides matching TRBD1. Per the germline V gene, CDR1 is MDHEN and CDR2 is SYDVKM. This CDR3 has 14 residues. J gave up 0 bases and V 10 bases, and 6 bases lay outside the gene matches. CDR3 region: CAIQPGGSYNEQFF. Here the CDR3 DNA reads TGTGCCATCCAGCCAGGGGGCTCCTACAATGAGCAGTTCTTC.

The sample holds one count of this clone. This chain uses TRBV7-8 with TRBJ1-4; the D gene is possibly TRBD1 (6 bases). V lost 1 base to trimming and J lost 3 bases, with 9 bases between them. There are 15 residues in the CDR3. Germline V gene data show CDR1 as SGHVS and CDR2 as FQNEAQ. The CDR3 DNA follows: TGTGCCAGCAGCTTAGTAACAGGGTCTAATGAAAAACTGTTTTTT. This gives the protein CASSLVTGSNEKLFF.

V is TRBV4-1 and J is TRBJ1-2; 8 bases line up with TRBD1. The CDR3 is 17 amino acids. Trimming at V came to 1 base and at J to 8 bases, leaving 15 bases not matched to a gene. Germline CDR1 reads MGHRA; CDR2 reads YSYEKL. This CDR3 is CASSQGGTGIYAGGYTF. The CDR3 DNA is TGCGCCAGCAGCCAAGGTGGGACAGGTATCTATGCGGGGGGCTACACCTTC.

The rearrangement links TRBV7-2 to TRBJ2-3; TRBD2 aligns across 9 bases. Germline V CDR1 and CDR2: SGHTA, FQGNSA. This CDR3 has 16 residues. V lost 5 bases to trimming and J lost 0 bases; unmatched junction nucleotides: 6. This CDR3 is CASSLRLAVSTDTQYF. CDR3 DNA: TGTGCCAGCAGCCTCCGACTAGCGGTGAGCACAGATACGCAGTATTTT.

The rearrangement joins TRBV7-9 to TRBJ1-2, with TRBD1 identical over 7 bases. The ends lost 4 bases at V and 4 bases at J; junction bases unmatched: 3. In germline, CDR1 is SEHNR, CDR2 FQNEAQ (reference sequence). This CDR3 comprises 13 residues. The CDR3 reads CASSSGQLYGYTF. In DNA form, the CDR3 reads TGTGCCAGCAGCTCGGGACAGCTCTATGGCTACACCTTC.

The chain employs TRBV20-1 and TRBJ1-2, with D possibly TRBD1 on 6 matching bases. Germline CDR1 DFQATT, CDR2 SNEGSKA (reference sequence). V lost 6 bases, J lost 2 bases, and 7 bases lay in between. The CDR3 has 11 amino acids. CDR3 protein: CSAGQNYGYTF. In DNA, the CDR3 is TGCAGTGCCGGACAGAACTATGGCTACACCTTC.

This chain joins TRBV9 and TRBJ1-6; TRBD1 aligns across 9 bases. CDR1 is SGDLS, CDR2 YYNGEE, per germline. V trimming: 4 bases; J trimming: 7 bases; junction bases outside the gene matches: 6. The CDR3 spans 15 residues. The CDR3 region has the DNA TGTGCCAGCAGCCTAGGAGGGACAGGGAATTCACCCCTCCACTTT. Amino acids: CASSLGGTGNSPLHF.

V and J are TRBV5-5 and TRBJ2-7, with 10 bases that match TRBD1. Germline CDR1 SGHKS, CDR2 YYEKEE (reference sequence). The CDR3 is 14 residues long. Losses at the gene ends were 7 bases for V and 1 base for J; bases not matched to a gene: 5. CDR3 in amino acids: CASATGGMSYEQYF. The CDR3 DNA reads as TGTGCCAGCGCGACAGGGGGCATGTCCTACGAGCAGTACTTC.

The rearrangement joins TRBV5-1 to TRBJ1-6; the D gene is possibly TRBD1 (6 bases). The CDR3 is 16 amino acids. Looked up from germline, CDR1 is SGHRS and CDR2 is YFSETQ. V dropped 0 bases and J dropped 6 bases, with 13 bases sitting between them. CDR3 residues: CASSLAGQSLNSPLHF. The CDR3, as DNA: TGCGCCAGCAGCTTGGCCGGACAGTCCCTTAATTCACCCCTCCACTTT.

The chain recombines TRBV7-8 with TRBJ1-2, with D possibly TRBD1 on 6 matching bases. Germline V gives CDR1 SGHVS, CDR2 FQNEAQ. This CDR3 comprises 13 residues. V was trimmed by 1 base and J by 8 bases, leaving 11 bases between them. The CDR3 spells CASSLVNRDGYTF. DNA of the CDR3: TGTGCCAGCAGCTTAGTTAACAGGGACGGCTACACCTTC.

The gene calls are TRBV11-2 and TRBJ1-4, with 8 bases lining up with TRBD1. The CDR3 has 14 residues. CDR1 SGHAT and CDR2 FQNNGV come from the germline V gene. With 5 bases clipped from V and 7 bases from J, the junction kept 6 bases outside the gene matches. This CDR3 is CASSRDRGPEKLFF. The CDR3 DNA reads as TGTGCCAGCAGCCGAGACAGGGGCCCTGAAAAACTGTTTTTT. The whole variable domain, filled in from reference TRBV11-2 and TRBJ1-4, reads EAGVAQSPRYKIIEKRQSVAFWCNPISGHATLYWYQQILGQGPKLLIQFQNNGVVDDSQLPKDRFSAERLKGVDSTLKIQPAKLEDSAVYLCASSRDRGPEKLFFGSGTQLSVL.

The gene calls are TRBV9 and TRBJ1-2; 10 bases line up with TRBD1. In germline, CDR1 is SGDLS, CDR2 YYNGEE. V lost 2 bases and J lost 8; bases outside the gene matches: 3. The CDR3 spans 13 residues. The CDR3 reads CASSVGTGVGYTF. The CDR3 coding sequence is TGTGCCAGCAGCGTCGGGACAGGGGTCGGCTACACCTTC. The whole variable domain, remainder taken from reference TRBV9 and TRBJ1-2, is DSGVTQTPKHLITATGQRVTLRCSPRSGDLSVYWYQQSLDQGLQFLIQYYNGEERAKGNILERFSAQQFPDLHSELNLSSLELGDSALYFCASSVGTGVGYTFGSGTRLTVV.

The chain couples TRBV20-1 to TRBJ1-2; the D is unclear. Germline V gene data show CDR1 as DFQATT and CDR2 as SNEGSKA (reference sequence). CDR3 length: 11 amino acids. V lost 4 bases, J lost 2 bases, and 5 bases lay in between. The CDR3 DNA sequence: TGCAGTGCTAAAATAAACTATGGCTACACCTTC. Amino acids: CSAKINYGYTF.

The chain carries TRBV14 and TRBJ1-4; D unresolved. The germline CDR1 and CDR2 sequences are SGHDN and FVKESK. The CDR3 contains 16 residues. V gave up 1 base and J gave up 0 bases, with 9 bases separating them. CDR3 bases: TGTGCCAGCAGCCAAGTATACACACCAACTAATGAAAAACTGTTTTTT. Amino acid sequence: CASSQVYTPTNEKLFF.

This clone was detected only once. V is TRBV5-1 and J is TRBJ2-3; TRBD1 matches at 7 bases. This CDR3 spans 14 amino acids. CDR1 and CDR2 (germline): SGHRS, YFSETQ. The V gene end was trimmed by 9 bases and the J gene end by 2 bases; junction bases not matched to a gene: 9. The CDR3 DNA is TGCGCCACCAAGACGGGACAGTCCACAGATACGCAGTATTTT. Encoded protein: CATKTGQSTDTQYF.

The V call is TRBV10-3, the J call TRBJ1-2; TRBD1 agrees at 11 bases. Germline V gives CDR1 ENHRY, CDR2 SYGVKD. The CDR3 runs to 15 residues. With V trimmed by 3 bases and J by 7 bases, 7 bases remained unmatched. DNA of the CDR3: TGTGCCATCAGTGATAGGACAGGGGGCATTAGTGGCTACACCTTC. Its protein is CAISDRTGGISGYTF.

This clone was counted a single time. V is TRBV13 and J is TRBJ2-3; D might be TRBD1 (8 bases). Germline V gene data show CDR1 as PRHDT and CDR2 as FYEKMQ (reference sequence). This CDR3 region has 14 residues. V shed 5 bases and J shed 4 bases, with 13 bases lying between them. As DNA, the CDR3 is TGTGCCAGCAGCCGAACAGGGGGGGCAGATACGCAGTATTTT. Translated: CASSRTGGADTQYF.

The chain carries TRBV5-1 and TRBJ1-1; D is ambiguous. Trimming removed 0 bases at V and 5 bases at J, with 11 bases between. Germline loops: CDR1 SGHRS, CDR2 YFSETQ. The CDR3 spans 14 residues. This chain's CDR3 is CASSLAPQSTEAFF. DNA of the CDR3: TGCGCCAGCAGCTTGGCCCCACAGAGTACTGAAGCTTTCTTT.